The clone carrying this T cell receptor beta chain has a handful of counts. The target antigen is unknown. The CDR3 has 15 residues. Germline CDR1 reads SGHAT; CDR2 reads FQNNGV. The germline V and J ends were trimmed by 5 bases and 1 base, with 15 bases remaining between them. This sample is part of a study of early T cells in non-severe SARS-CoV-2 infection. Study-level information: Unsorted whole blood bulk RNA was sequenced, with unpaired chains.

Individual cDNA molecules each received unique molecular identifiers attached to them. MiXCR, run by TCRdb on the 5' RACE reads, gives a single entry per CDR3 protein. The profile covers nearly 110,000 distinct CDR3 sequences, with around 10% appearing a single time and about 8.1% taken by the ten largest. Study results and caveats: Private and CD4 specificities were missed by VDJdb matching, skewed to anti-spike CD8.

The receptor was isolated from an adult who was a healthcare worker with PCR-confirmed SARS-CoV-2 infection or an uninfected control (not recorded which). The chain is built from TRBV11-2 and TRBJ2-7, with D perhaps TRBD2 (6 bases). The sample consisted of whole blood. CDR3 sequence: CASSRGTQTSYEQYF. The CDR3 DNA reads TGTGCCAGCAGCCGCGGGACTCAAACATCCTACGAGCAGTACTTC.